These T cell receptor beta chains were read from a single sample in a study of blood T cells in healthy people across ages. TCRdb analysed the 5' RACE reads with MiXCR anew, one entry per CDR3 protein. Seen here are about 2 million distinct CDR3 sequences, 49% observed once, and the top ten hold less than 2.5%. Specimen: blood. These receptor sequences come from a woman in her thirties or forties in good health. CDR3s include the opening cysteine and the closing phenylalanine or tryptophan. D genes are given only for firm matches. A row's size may be missing; if present it is once, few, many or a size class.

TRBJ1-4	TRBD1	TRBV9	NA	CASSLRQGTDEKLFF	TGTGCCAGCAGCCTTCGACAGGGAACTGATGAAAAACTGTTTTTT
TRBJ2-5	NA	TRBV7-8	NA	CASSLIFMRKPETQYF	TGTGCCAGCAGCTTAATTTTTATGCGGAAACCGGAGACCCAGTACTTC
TRBJ2-7	NA	TRBV20-1	NA	CKSGATRTYEQYF	TGCAAATCAGGGGCCACTAGAACCTACGAGCAGTACTTC
TRBJ2-7	TRBD1	TRBV4-3	NA	CASSQGIQGEQYF	TGCGCCAGCAGCCAAGGAATACAGGGGGAGCAGTACTTC
TRBJ2-6	TRBD1	TRBV29-1	many	CSGGQAASGANVLTF	TGCAGCGGGGGACAGGCGGCTAGTGGGGCCAACGTCCTGACTTTC
TRBJ1-5	TRBD1	TRBV6-6	few	CASRTGTVNSNQPQHF	TGTGCCAGCAGGACCGGGACAGTTAATAGCAATCAGCCCCAGCATTTT
TRBJ2-7	NA	TRBV2	NA	CASSDSAEQYF	TGTGCCAGCAGTGATTCAGCGGAGCAGTACTTC
TRBJ2-1	TRBD2	TRBV29-1	NA	CSVDGIPSGGLNEQFF	TGCAGCGTTGATGGAATCCCTAGCGGGGGCCTAAATGAGCAGTTCTTC
TRBJ1-1	TRBD1	TRBV6-1	NA	CASRDERTGTGSTEAFF	TGTGCCAGCAGAGACGAACGAACCGGGACAGGGAGCACTGAAGCTTTCTTT
TRBJ2-5	TRBD1	TRBV7-2	NA	CASSLGRDRGLETQYF	TGTGCCAGCAGCTTAGGACGGGACAGGGGGCTGGAGACCCAGTACTTC
TRBJ2-5	NA	TRBV20-1	few	CSARDPQGMRQETQYF	TGCAGTGCTAGAGACCCACAGGGTATGCGACAAGAGACCCAGTACTTC
TRBJ2-1	TRBD2	TRBV15	NA	CATSRGPGGYNEQFF	TGTGCCACCAGCAGAGGTCCGGGGGGCTACAATGAGCAGTTCTTC
TRBJ2-5	NA	TRBV29-1	NA	CSIAGLAQETQYF	TGCAGCATTGCCGGGCTAGCACAAGAGACCCAGTACTTC
TRBJ1-5	NA	TRBV5-1	NA	CASSLEGHSNQPQHF	TGCGCCAGCAGCTTGGAGGGCCATAGCAATCAGCCCCAGCATTTT
TRBJ2-5	TRBD1	TRBV5-6	many	CASSTGQVGETQYF	TGTGCCAGCAGCACCGGACAGGTGGGAGAGACCCAGTACTTC
TRBJ1-2	TRBD1	TRBV7-2	NA	CASSRFYRGDDTF	TGTGCCAGCAGCCGATTCTACAGGGGGGACGACACCTTC
TRBJ2-5	NA	TRBV20-1	few	CSAQGGETQYF	TGCAGCGCCCAGGGCGGGGAGACCCAGTACTTC
TRBJ2-6	NA	TRBV2	NA	CASSPLKTGFLSGANVLTF	TGTGCCAGCAGTCCCCTTAAAACAGGGTTCTTATCTGGGGCCAACGTCCTGACTTTC
TRBJ2-1	TRBD2	TRBV3-1	once	CASSQRDYYNEQFF	TGTGCCAGCAGCCAGAGGGACTACTACAATGAGCAGTTCTTC
TRBJ1-2	NA	TRBV29-1	NA	CSVVLQYGYTF	TGCAGCGTTGTACTGCAGTATGGCTACACCTTC
TRBJ1-1	NA	TRBV5-6	NA	CASSLEPSVGLQLTEAFF	TGTGCCAGCAGCTTGGAGCCCAGCGTCGGTCTACAACTGACTGAAGCTTTCTTT
TRBJ1-6	NA	TRBV7-6	NA	CASSLVIGASRSPLHF	TGTGCCAGCAGCTTAGTAATAGGGGCTTCGCGTTCACCCCTCCACTTT
TRBJ2-5	TRBD1	TRBV20-1	NA	CSAPQPTGGGETQYF	TGCAGTGCTCCCCAGCCGACAGGGGGCGGAGAGACCCAGTACTTC
TRBJ2-3	NA	TRBV4-3	NA	CVSSPRAGFSDTQYF	TGCGTCAGCAGCCCGCGGGCCGGGTTTTCGGATACGCAGTATTTT
TRBJ1-1	NA	TRBV20-1	NA	CSAPGAGVAFF	TGCAGTGCTCCGGGTGCGGGGGTAGCTTTCTTT
TRBJ2-5	TRBD2	TRBV7-2	few	CASSYGGAKETQYF	TGTGCCAGCAGTTACGGGGGGGCGAAAGAGACCCAGTACTTC
TRBJ2-5	NA	TRBV20-1	NA	CSARNSAIPQETQYF	TGCAGTGCTAGAAACTCAGCTATCCCCCAAGAGACCCAGTACTTC
TRBJ1-5	TRBD1	TRBV4-2	few	CASSEEDRGNQPQHF	TGTGCCAGCAGCGAAGAGGACAGGGGTAATCAGCCCCAGCATTTT
TRBJ2-1	NA	TRBV24-1	NA	CATSDTPTGSREQFF	TGTGCCACCAGTGATACCCCTACAGGTTCACGGGAGCAGTTCTTC
TRBJ2-7	NA	TRBV7-2	few	CASSLQGHYEQYF	TGTGCCAGCAGCTTACAGGGGCACTACGAGCAGTACTTC
TRBJ2-5	TRBD2	TRBV6-2/TRBV6-3	NA	CASSYSPASGEKETQYF	TGTGCCAGCAGTTACTCGCCGGCTAGCGGGGAAAAAGAGACCCAGTACTTC
TRBJ2-5	NA	TRBV13	few	CASSLGADGTQYF	TGTGCCAGCAGCCTCGGGGCGGACGGGACCCAGTACTTC
TRBJ2-4	TRBD1	TRBV5-4	NA	CASSLGQGRDIQYF	TGTGCCAGCAGCTTGGGACAGGGAAGGGACATTCAGTACTTC
TRBJ2-3	NA	TRBV20-1	NA	CSAPPRGATDTQYF	TGCAGTGCTCCTCCACGGGGGGCAACAGATACGCAGTATTTT
TRBJ1-6	NA	TRBV27	NA	CASSFGQSFNSPLHF	TGTGCCAGCAGTTTTGGGCAGTCCTTTAATTCACCCCTCCACTTT
TRBJ1-2	NA	TRBV27	NA	CASSPGQINYGYTF	TGTGCCAGCAGTCCCGGACAGATTAACTATGGCTACACCTTC
TRBJ1-4	NA	TRBV9	NA	CASSVKGANEKLFF	TGTGCCAGCAGCGTAAAAGGGGCCAATGAAAAACTGTTTTTT
TRBJ1-5	TRBD1	TRBV7-2	NA	CASNPQGGRLGNQPQHF	TGTGCCAGCAACCCCCAGGGGGGGCGCTTGGGCAATCAGCCCCAGCATTTT
TRBJ2-6	TRBD1	TRBV7-3	NA	CASSPSGTGSGANVLTF	TGTGCCAGCAGCCCATCCGGGACAGGGTCTGGGGCCAACGTCCTGACTTTC
TRBJ1-5	TRBD1	TRBV27	NA	CASSLYGGTAYSNQPQHF	TGTGCCAGCAGTTTATATGGGGGGACAGCGTATAGCAATCAGCCCCAGCATTTT
TRBJ1-2	TRBD1	TRBV20-1	NA	CSATLPGGQGQGYTF	TGCAGTGCCACCTTACCTGGGGGACAGGGTCAAGGCTACACCTTC
TRBJ1-6	NA	TRBV4-3	NA	CVSSQGQPGSYNSPLHF	TGCGTCAGCAGCCAAGGCCAACCAGGATCCTATAATTCACCCCTCCACTTT
TRBJ2-3	NA	TRBV20-1	NA	CSAPGGRDTQYF	TGCAGTGCTCCTGGGGGGCGGGATACGCAGTATTTT
TRBJ1-6	TRBD1	TRBV12-3/TRBV12-4	few	CASSTQGAYSPLHF	TGTGCCAGCAGTACTCAGGGGGCCTATTCACCCCTCCACTTT
TRBJ2-5	NA	TRBV20-1	NA	CSASQGPEETQYF	TGCAGTGCCTCCCAGGGGCCCGAAGAGACCCAGTACTTC
TRBJ2-1	NA	TRBV28	NA	CASSKIDGNEQFF	TGTGCCAGCAGTAAAATCGACGGCAATGAGCAGTTCTTC
TRBJ2-1	NA	TRBV18	NA	CASSPDTERYNEQFF	TGTGCCAGCTCACCGGACACGGAGCGCTACAATGAGCAGTTCTTC
TRBJ2-5	NA	TRBV5-6	NA	CASSFGRSKETQYF	TGTGCCAGCAGCTTCGGCAGGAGTAAAGAGACCCAGTACTTC
TRBJ2-5	TRBD1	TRBV7-9	NA	CASSIRQGATEQETQYF	TGTGCCAGCAGCATAAGACAGGGTGCAACAGAACAAGAGACCCAGTACTTC
TRBJ1-5	NA	TRBV7-9	NA	CASSSTISNQPQHF	TGTGCCAGCAGCTCCACTATTAGCAATCAGCCCCAGCATTTT